A single sample gave rise to the 27 T cell receptor beta chains below, sequenced in a study of early T cells in non-severe SARS-CoV-2 infection. In TCRdb, the 5' RACE reads were re-called with MiXCR into one record per CDR3 protein. This table has about 69,000 distinct CDR3 sequences, roughly 4.6% appearing once. This specimen was whole blood, taken at baseline. The receptor set was obtained from an adult who was a healthcare worker with PCR-confirmed SARS-CoV-2 infection or an uninfected control (not recorded which). The donor label of this sample is uncertain.

This clonotype came up many times. The V gene is TRBV20-1, the J gene TRBJ1-6, with 7 bases identical to TRBD1. This CDR3 contains 16 residues. With 5 bases clipped from V and 13 bases from J, the junction kept 20 bases outside the gene matches. CDR1 and CDR2 from the germline V gene are DFQATT and SNEGSKA (reference sequence). In DNA form, the CDR3 reads TGCAGTGCTCGCAGTCTTCCGCGACAGGGAAAACCCCCCCTCCACTTT. Encoded protein: CSARSLPRQGKPPLHF.

The rearrangement uses TRBV6-6 and TRBJ2-2, with TRBD2 matching 8 bases. CDR3 size: 17 residues. The germline V gene has CDR1 MNHNY and CDR2 SVGAGI (reference sequence). The V gene end was trimmed by 1 base and the J gene end by 2 bases; junction bases not matched to a gene: 6. CDR3 in DNA: TGTGCCAGCAGTTACTTATCGCGGGGGGTTAACACCGGGGAGCTGTTTTTT. Residues: CASSYLSRGVNTGELFF.

The V call is TRBV29-1, the J call TRBJ1-5, with a possible D match to TRBD1 (5 bases). V lost 6 bases and J 1 base, leaving 7 bases between the germline ends. CDR3 size: 12 residues. Germline CDR1 reads SQVTM; CDR2 reads ANQGSEA. CDR3 DNA: TGCAGCGTCCGGGACAGCAATCAGCCCCAGCATTTT. Protein: CSVRDSNQPQHF. Variable domain in full (rest from reference TRBV29-1 and TRBJ1-5): SAVISQKPSRDICQRGTSLTIQCQVDSQVTMMFWYRQQPGQSLTLIATANQGSEATYESGFVIDKFPISRPNLTFSTLTVSNMSPEDSSIYLCSVRDSNQPQHFGDGTRLSIL.

Worth noting for this clonotype: It may be a read error: a sequence one base away is much more abundant. V and J are TRBV12-3 or TRBV12-4 and TRBJ2-7; D call uncertain. Between the trimmed V and J ends, which lost 2 bases and 3 bases, there was a span of 8 bases. The CDR3 has 13 amino acids. As DNA, the CDR3 is TGTGCCAGCAGTTTACGACCCTGCTACGAGCAGTACTTC. Amino acid sequence: CASSLRPCYEQYF.

The chain has TRBV29-1 and TRBJ1-1; no clear D gene. The CDR3 sequence is 14 residues long. CDR1 SQVTM and CDR2 ANQGSEA come from the germline V gene. V was shortened by 4 bases and J by 7 bases, with 19 bases between the two germline ends. This CDR3 reads CSVVELMTGGEAFF. In DNA, the CDR3 is TGCAGCGTTGTTGAATTGATGACGGGCGGTGAAGCTTTCTTT.

The chain uses TRBV27 and TRBJ1-2, with D unresolved. Trimming removed 3 bases from V and 1 base from J, with 6 bases in between. This CDR3 has 13 residues. Germline CDR1 reads MNHEY; CDR2 reads SMNVEV (reference sequence). This chain's CDR3 is CASSFEGNYGYTF. As DNA, the CDR3 is TGTGCCAGCAGTTTCGAGGGTAACTATGGCTACACCTTC.

This clonotype was found many times. The chain joins TRBV7-9 to TRBJ1-2; a possible D gene is TRBD1 (5 bases). This CDR3 is 13 amino acids long. V gave up 1 base and J gave up 8 bases, with 11 bases separating them. Germline V gene data show CDR1 as SEHNR and CDR2 as FQNEAQ (reference sequence). The chain's CDR3 is CASSLEGRDGYTF. In DNA form, the CDR3 reads TGTGCCAGCAGCTTAGAAGGGAGGGACGGCTACACCTTC.

This clonotype came up many times. The chain has TRBV7-2 and TRBJ1-3, with no clear D. V lost 5 bases to trimming and J lost 0 bases, with 14 bases between them. Looked up from germline, CDR1 is SGHTA and CDR2 is FQGNSA. The CDR3 spans 16 residues. CDR3 amino acids: CASSQSPAVSGNTIYF. CDR3 in DNA: TGTGCCAGCAGCCAAAGCCCTGCGGTCTCTGGAAACACCATATATTTT.

A remark on this clonotype: One end of the junction varies from germline; a read error may be responsible. The rearrangement links TRBV7-2 to TRBJ1-1; D is uncertain. Germline assignment: CDR1 SGHTA and CDR2 FQGNSA. The length of the CDR3 is 12 residues. The CDR3 region has the DNA TGTGTCAGCAGCTTAAGGTTGACTGAAGCTTTCTTT. Amino acids: CVSSLRLTEAFF.

In its sample, this clonotype was seen a few times. The chain recombines TRBV12-3 or TRBV12-4 with TRBJ1-5, with 7 bases aligning to TRBD1. Germline trimming cut 2 bases from V and 1 base from J; bases unmatched to any gene: 2. This CDR3 region has 15 residues. The CDR3: CASSLRGLSNQPQHF. CDR3 sequence (DNA): TGTGCCAGCAGTTTAAGGGGGCTCAGCAATCAGCCCCAGCATTTT.

This clonotype was observed many times. J is TRBJ2-5 and V is TRBV11-2; D may match TRBD1 or TRBD2 (5 bases each). V was trimmed by 5 bases and J by 5 bases, leaving 12 bases between them. The germline V gene has CDR1 SGHAT and CDR2 FQNNGV. This CDR3 comprises 13 residues. The CDR3 bases are TGTGCCAGCAGCCGTGGGACGGAGGAGACCCAGTACTTC. It yields the protein CASSRGTEETQYF.

The table lists this clonotype with a few counts. CDR3 sequence: CASSDSATSGGSGANVLTF. In nucleotides, the CDR3 is TGTGCCAGCAGTGACTCGGCGACTAGCGGAGGCTCTGGGGCCAACGTCCTGACTTTC. The rearrangement uses TRBV6-4 and TRBJ2-6; 9 nucleotides agree with TRBD2. CDR1 is MRHNA and CDR2 is SNTAGT in the germline V gene. Trimming at V came to 0 bases and at J to 0 bases, leaving 6 bases not matched to a gene. The CDR3 extends over 19 amino acids.

The V call is TRBV11-2, the J call TRBJ2-1, with TRBD2 matching 11 bases. CDR1 is SGHAT and CDR2 is FQNNGV in the germline V gene. This CDR3 spans 19 amino acids. Trimming cost V 0 bases and J 0 bases; bases outside gene matches: 7. CDR3 sequence (DNA): TGTGCCAGCAGCTTAGATGTACTAGCGGGGGCCAGCTCCTACAATGAGCAGTTCTTC. It yields the protein CASSLDVLAGASSYNEQFF.

This clonotype was counted many times. The V and J genes are TRBV11-2 and TRBJ2-2; D is perhaps TRBD2 (7 bases). The CDR3 loop spans 16 amino acids. V was clipped by 5 bases and J by 7 bases, with 20 bases between them. The V gene's germline CDR1 is SGHAT and CDR2 FQNNGV. Here the CDR3 reads CASSNNREGMNGELFF. CDR3 coding DNA: TGTGCCAGCAGCAATAACAGGGAGGGGATGAACGGGGAGCTGTTTTTT.

DNA of the CDR3: TGTGCCTGGGGTCTCAGTAGGAATTTTCTGTTTTTT. It specifies CAWGLSRNFLFF. The chain recombines TRBV30 with TRBJ1-4; D remains ambiguous. The CDR3 is 12 residues long. V dropped 5 bases and J dropped 14 bases, with 18 bases sitting between them. Germline V gene data show CDR1 as GTSNPN and CDR2 as SVGIG (reference sequence).

V and J are TRBV7-9 and TRBJ1-4; unclear D gene. With 3 bases removed from V and 2 bases from J, the gap between germline ends came to 10 bases. The germline V gene has CDR1 SEHNR and CDR2 FQNEAQ (reference sequence). The CDR3 sequence is 15 residues long. In nucleotides, the CDR3 is TGTGCCAGCAGCTTTTTGGCTGCGACTAATGAAAAACTGTTTTTT. Encoded protein: CASSFLAATNEKLFF.

The table lists this clonotype with a few counts. This chain joins TRBV12-3 or TRBV12-4 and TRBJ1-3, with D possibly being TRBD1 (6 bases). The CDR3 extends over 15 amino acids. The V gene lost 5 bases and the J gene lost 1 base, with 12 bases spanning the gap. The CDR3 DNA is TGTGCCAGCAGTGCGGGGGCAGGGTCTGGAAACACCATATATTTT. Protein sequence: CASSAGAGSGNTIYF.

This clonotype occurred many times. The V gene is TRBV12-3 or TRBV12-4, the J gene TRBJ2-7, with a weak D call TRBD1 (6 bases). CDR3 size: 14 residues. The V end was cut by 5 bases, the J end by 5 bases, with 16 bases between. CDR3 sequence (DNA): TGTGCCAGCAGTAGGATTAAGGGGACACACGAGCAGTACTTC. It specifies CASSRIKGTHEQYF.

The chain links TRBV4-1 to TRBJ2-3; D not resolved. The CDR3 loop spans 12 amino acids. In germline, CDR1 is MGHRA, CDR2 YSYEKL. V dropped 4 bases and J dropped 2 bases, with 4 bases sitting between them. CDR3 protein: CASSLYTDTQYF. Written as DNA, the CDR3 is TGCGCCAGCAGCCTATACACAGATACGCAGTATTTT.

The CDR3: CASRQLRGAVVNEQFF. CDR3 sequence (DNA): TGTGCCAGCAGACAACTGCGGGGGGCCGTAGTCAATGAGCAGTTCTTC. V gene TRBV28 combines with J gene TRBJ2-1, with TRBD2 identical over 8 bases. Unmatched junction bases numbered 13, after V lost 6 bases and J lost 6 bases. The CDR3 has 16 amino acids. CDR1 and CDR2 from the germline V gene are MDHEN and SYDVKM.

The chain uses TRBV14 and TRBJ1-1, with D maybe TRBD1 (6 bases). CDR1 and CDR2 from the germline V gene are SGHDN and FVKESK. This CDR3 has 19 residues. Between the trimmed V and J ends, which lost 1 base and 0 bases, there was a span of 21 bases. CDR3 loop: CASSQGLSLRGGVNTEAFF. In DNA, the CDR3 is TGTGCCAGCAGCCAAGGGCTCAGCCTCAGGGGTGGGGTGAACACTGAAGCTTTCTTT. The entire variable domain, with the rest obtained from reference TRBV14 and TRBJ1-1, is as follows: EAGVTQFPSHSVIEKGQTVTLRCDPISGHDNLYWYRRVMGKEIKFLLHFVKESKQDESGMPNNRFLAERTGGTYSTLKVQPAELEDSGVYFCASSQGLSLRGGVNTEAFFGQGTRLTVV.

This clonotype appeared a few times. The chain combines TRBV5-1 with TRBJ2-1; D not resolved. CDR3 size: 14 residues. V was clipped by 3 bases and J by 0 bases, with 7 bases between them. CDR1 and CDR2 (germline): SGHRS, YFSETQ. The CDR3 DNA reads as TGCGCCAGCAGCTCGGATGCCTCCTACAATGAGCAGTTCTTC. This encodes CASSSDASYNEQFF.

This clonotype was picked up many times. For the CDR3, the DNA is TGTGCCAGCAGCTTAGCGGACAGGGGTTTGGGAGAGACCCAGTACTTC. Amino acids: CASSLADRGLGETQYF. The chain uses TRBV7-6 and TRBJ2-5; 9 bases are shared with TRBD1. J was trimmed by 4 bases and V by 0 bases; bases with no gene match: 6. CDR3 length: 16 residues. The germline gives CDR1 SGHVS, CDR2 FNYEAQ.

This clonotype came up many times. The rearrangement uses TRBV6-5 and TRBJ1-1; possibly TRBD1 for D (6 bases). Deletions cut 6 bases from V and 5 bases from J, with 16 bases between. This CDR3 contains 14 residues. The germline V gene has CDR1 MNHEY and CDR2 SVGAGI. The CDR3 DNA is TGTGCCAGCAGGGATATAGGGGGAGAGACTGAAGCTTTCTTT. Translated: CASRDIGGETEAFF.

There are many counts of this clonotype. The J gene is TRBJ2-1, the V gene TRBV20-1; the D gene is possibly TRBD2 (5 bases). CDR1 DFQATT and CDR2 SNEGSKA come from the germline V gene (reference sequence). This CDR3 comprises 15 residues. V shed 0 bases and J shed 6 bases, with 15 bases lying between them. The CDR3 sequence is CSARDPGIVINEQFF. The CDR3 DNA is TGCAGTGCTAGAGATCCGGGAATAGTAATCAATGAGCAGTTCTTC.

The chain is built from TRBV12-3 or TRBV12-4 and TRBJ1-1; no clear D. Trimming pared 3 bases from V and 4 bases from J, leaving 12 bases between. The CDR3 length is 14 residues. DNA for the CDR3: TGTGCCAGCAGTTTTGATCGGGGTAGCACTGAAGCTTTCTTT. Encoded protein: CASSFDRGSTEAFF.

This chain links TRBV6-2 or TRBV6-3 with TRBJ2-5; D is perhaps TRBD2 (5 bases). The CDR3 consists of 12 residues. V was trimmed by 6 bases and J by 5 bases, leaving 10 bases between them. Germline CDR1 is MNHEY and CDR2 is SVGEGT. The CDR3 here is CASSEGSETQYF. Here the CDR3 DNA reads TGTGCCAGCAGCGAGGGTTCTGAGACCCAGTACTTC.